Below are 26 T cell receptor beta chains sequenced from a single sample in a study of T-cell memory formation after mild COVID-19. TCRdb passed the 5' RACE reads through MiXCR, listing each CDR3 protein once. The sample shows roughly 300,000 distinct CDR3 sequences, 15% to 20% of them seen only once. Source material: PBMCs or a T cell subset sorted from them (not recorded which). These receptors originate from a man aged 18 to 30 who had mild COVID-19 (a few samples of this study predate the infection). Cell type and time point are not known.

This chain connects TRBV6-6 to TRBJ1-2; 8 bases are a match to TRBD1. The junction had 5 bases not matched to a gene; V was cut back by 5 bases and J by 3 bases. Germline CDR1 is MNHNY and CDR2 is SVGAGI (reference sequence). The CDR3 is made up of 14 amino acids. The CDR3 protein is CASSAHRGDYGYTF. CDR3 DNA: TGTGCCAGCAGTGCCCACAGGGGGGACTATGGCTACACCTTC.

The chain joins TRBV12-3 or TRBV12-4 to TRBJ2-7, with a tentative D call TRBD1 (5 bases). CDR3 length equals 14 residues. Trimming took off 5 bases at V and 3 bases at J, with 14 bases between the two ends. For the CDR3, the DNA is TGTGCCAGCAGTCCCAGGGCAAGGGGCTACGAGCAGTACTTC. This translates into CASSPRARGYEQYF.

This clonotype turned up a few times. This sequence joins TRBV4-2 and TRBJ1-5; 7 positions match TRBD1. Germline values: CDR1 LGHNA, CDR2 YNFKEQ. V shed 4 bases, J shed 6 bases, and the junction held 12 bases outside the gene matches. CDR3 length equals 16 residues. The CDR3 spells CASSPVAGQGGQPQHF. The CDR3 DNA reads as TGTGCCAGCAGCCCGGTCGCAGGCCAGGGGGGTCAGCCCCAGCATTTT.

V gene TRBV6-2 or TRBV6-3 combines with J gene TRBJ2-3; the match to TRBD2 covers 8 bases. J was trimmed by 13 bases and V by 10 bases; bases with no gene match: 10. Looked up from germline, CDR1 is MNHEY and CDR2 is SVGEGT. The CDR3 runs to 11 residues. The DNA of the CDR3 is TGTGCCACCCTCCGGGGGGGCCGGGAGTATTTT. Its protein product is CATLRGGREYF.

A few counts support this clonotype. The chain uses TRBV5-8 and TRBJ2-7; a weak D match, TRBD1 (5 bases). CDR1 and CDR2 (germline): SGHTS, YDEGEE. This CDR3 spans 14 amino acids. Deletions cut 2 bases from V and 0 bases from J, with 9 bases between. The CDR3 DNA reads as TGTGCCAGCAGCTTCAGGGAAAACTCCTACGAGCAGTACTTC. Its translation: CASSFRENSYEQYF. Looking up the rest from reference TRBV5-8 and TRBJ2-7 gives the full variable domain: EAGVTQSPTHLIKTRGQQATLRCSPISGHTSVYWYQQALGLGLQFLLWYDEGEERNRGNFPPRFSGRQFPNYSSELNVNALELEDSALYLCASSFRENSYEQYFGPGTRLTVT.

This clonotype appeared many times. The V gene is TRBV20-1, the J gene TRBJ1-3, with a weak D call TRBD1 (5 bases). Germline V gene lookup returns CDR1 DFQATT and CDR2 SNEGSKA (reference sequence). Trimming removed 6 bases from V and 3 bases from J, with 18 bases in between. CDR3 length: 15 amino acids. The CDR3 loop reads CSARDGGAFGNTIYF. CDR3 sequence (DNA): TGCAGTGCCAGGGACGGCGGGGCCTTTGGAAACACCATATATTTT.

The V gene is TRBV6-6, the J gene TRBJ1-3; D may be TRBD1 (5 bases). CDR1 and CDR2 from the germline V gene are MNHNY and SVGAGI (reference sequence). The CDR3 sequence is 14 residues long. V lost 5 bases and J 4 bases, leaving 12 bases between the germline ends. As DNA, the CDR3 is TGTGCCAGCAGTCCGCCAGGGCACGGAAACACCATATATTTT. It yields the protein CASSPPGHGNTIYF.

The chain has TRBV7-2 and TRBJ2-7, with D possibly being TRBD1 (6 bases). The V and J ends lost 1 base and 6 bases respectively, with 10 bases between them. Germline V gene lookup returns CDR1 SGHTA and CDR2 FQGNSA. The CDR3 contains 13 residues. CDR3 nucleotide sequence: TGTGCCAGCAGCTTAGAACAGGGCTCCGAGCAGTACTTC. Its translation: CASSLEQGSEQYF.

This clonotype occurred many times. CDR3 loop: CASSSGRGAFGADTQYF. The CDR3 nucleotides read TGTGCCAGCAGCTCGGGGCGGGGGGCCTTCGGGGCAGATACGCAGTATTTT. The gene calls are TRBV7-2 and TRBJ2-3; 8 bases fit TRBD2. V shed 4 bases, J shed 4 bases, and the junction held 13 bases outside the gene matches. Germline lookup yields CDR1 SGHTA and CDR2 FQGNSA. This CDR3 region has 17 residues.

V gene TRBV28 combines with J gene TRBJ2-1; a possible D gene is TRBD2 (5 bases). The germline gives CDR1 MDHEN, CDR2 SYDVKM. Deletions cut 5 bases from V and 0 bases from J, with 11 bases between. The CDR3 length is 15 residues. CDR3 residues: CASSRVGSSYNEQFF. The CDR3, as DNA: TGTGCCAGCAGTAGGGTGGGGAGCTCCTACAATGAGCAGTTCTTC.

This clonotype was seen only a few times. The chain joins TRBV3-1 to TRBJ2-5; perhaps TRBD2 as D (5 bases). V dropped 0 bases and J dropped 5 bases, with 13 bases sitting between them. The CDR3 covers 15 residues. Germline CDR1 LGHDT, CDR2 YNNKEL (reference sequence). The DNA for the CDR3 is TGTGCCAGCAGCCAAGACGGGGTGAGGGAGGAGACCCAGTACTTC. This translates into CASSQDGVREETQYF.

The chain is built from TRBV7-2 and TRBJ2-3; tentatively, D is TRBD1 (6 bases). The CDR3 is 16 amino acids. V was clipped by 4 bases and J by 0 bases, with 14 bases between them. CDR1 is SGHTA and CDR2 is FQGNSA in the germline V gene. In nucleotides, the CDR3 is TGTGCCAGCAGCTGGGGACATTCCCTTAGCACAGATACGCAGTATTTT. It translates to CASSWGHSLSTDTQYF.

This clonotype was seen a handful of times. This chain connects TRBV7-8 to TRBJ2-1; a possible D gene is TRBD1 (6 bases). Deletions cut 1 base from V and 8 bases from J, with 18 bases between. The CDR3 contains 16 residues. Germline V gene lookup returns CDR1 SGHVS and CDR2 FQNEAQ. Here the CDR3 DNA reads TGTGCCAGCAGCTTAGTTCCCAGGGGCAACTATCATGAGCAGTTCTTC. Protein: CASSLVPRGNYHEQFF. Using reference TRBV7-8 and TRBJ2-1 for the parts outside the CDR3, the full variable domain is GAGVSQSPRYKVAKRGQDVALRCDPISGHVSLFWYQQALGQGPEFLTYFQNEAQLDKSGLPSDRFFAERPEGSVSTLKIQRTQQEDSAVYLCASSLVPRGNYHEQFFGPGTRLTVL.

This clonotype has at least ten counts. The rearrangement uses TRBV12-3 or TRBV12-4 and TRBJ1-1; D perhaps matches TRBD1 (5 bases). The CDR3 totals 13 residues. Trimming removed 1 base at V and 6 bases at J, with 9 bases between. CDR3 loop: CASSLGGFAEAFF. The CDR3 region has the DNA TGTGCCAGCAGTTTAGGGGGCTTTGCTGAAGCTTTCTTT.

This clonotype occurred many times. The CDR3 region has the DNA TGTGCCAGCAGCTCCACCTCCTCGGTGGGGTCCTACGAGCAGTACGTC. It specifies CASSSTSSVGSYEQYV. J is TRBJ2-7 and V is TRBV7-9; unclear D gene. The V gene lost 4 bases and the J gene lost 1 base, with 17 bases spanning the gap. Germline loops: CDR1 SEHNR, CDR2 FQNEAQ (reference sequence). This CDR3 has 16 amino acids.

This clonotype occurred a few times. The V gene is TRBV7-2, the J gene TRBJ2-3; D might be TRBD2 (7 bases). The V gene's germline CDR1 is SGHTA and CDR2 FQGNSA. V lost 5 bases to trimming and J lost 1 base, with 13 bases between them. The length of the CDR3 is 15 residues. The CDR3 DNA is TGTGCCAGCAGCGCGATCGGGGGGCGCACAGATACGCAGTATTTT. Amino acids: CASSAIGGRTDTQYF.

The chain recombines TRBV20-1 with TRBJ1-6; D is unclear. CDR3 length equals 14 residues. Germline V CDR1 and CDR2: DFQATT, SNEGSKA (reference sequence). The V and J ends lost 3 bases and 4 bases respectively, with 10 bases between them. The CDR3 DNA reads TGCAGTGCTAGGCCCCGGGCTTATAATTCACCCCTCCACTTT. It codes for CSARPRAYNSPLHF.

This CDR3 reads CASRLVPRYSPLHF. As DNA, the CDR3 is TGCGCCAGCCGACTAGTCCCGCGGTATTCACCCCTCCACTTT. The rearrangement links TRBV5-1 to TRBJ1-6; D not certain. Germline CDR1 and CDR2: SGHRS and YFSETQ. The V gene lost 7 bases and the J gene lost 8 bases, with 16 bases spanning the gap. The length of the CDR3 is 14 residues.

This clonotype came up a few times. The chain is built from TRBV6-2 or TRBV6-3 and TRBJ2-1, with a possible D match to TRBD2 (5 bases). The V gene lost 2 bases and the J gene lost 0 bases, with 8 bases spanning the gap. Germline V gives CDR1 MNHEY, CDR2 SVGEGT. This CDR3 is 15 amino acids long. In DNA, the CDR3 is TGTGCCAGCAGTTACCCGGGGAGCTCCTACAATGAGCAGTTCTTC. Residues: CASSYPGSSYNEQFF.

This clonotype has only a few counts. V usage is TRBV7-2 and J usage is TRBJ2-5; 8 bases align to TRBD1. In germline, CDR1 is SGHTA, CDR2 FQGNSA. This CDR3 is 14 amino acids long. The J segment lost 5 bases and the V segment lost 6 bases, leaving 8 bases of the junction unmatched. This CDR3 is CASSFQGQDETQYF. The CDR3 nucleotides are TGTGCCAGCAGTTTCCAGGGACAGGACGAGACCCAGTACTTC.

This chain's CDR3 is CASSRGAADSNQPQHF. The DNA of the CDR3 is TGTGCCAGCAGCCGTGGAGCGGCAGATAGCAATCAGCCCCAGCATTTT. This sequence joins TRBV4-2 and TRBJ1-5; D not resolved. Per germline, CDR1 LGHNA and CDR2 YNFKEQ. The CDR3 has 16 amino acids. V was clipped by 4 bases and J by 0 bases, with 13 bases between them.

This clonotype was counted many times. J is TRBJ2-5 and V is TRBV7-2; 8 bases agree with TRBD2. Trimming took 7 bases from V and 8 from J; bases not matched to a gene: 12. CDR1 and CDR2 from the germline V gene are SGHTA and FQGNSA. CDR3 size: 14 residues. The CDR3 bases are TGTGCCAGCACCATTGGCGGGGGGCGGGTTACCCAGTACTTC. It encodes CASTIGGGRVTQYF. Drawing the rest from reference TRBV7-2 and TRBJ2-5, the complete variable domain is GAGVSQSPSNKVTEKGKDVELRCDPISGHTALYWYRQSLGQGLEFLIYFQGNSAPDKSGLPSDRFSAERTGGSVSTLTIQRTQQEDSAVYLCASTIGGGRVTQYFGPGTRLLVL.

V usage is TRBV28 and J usage is TRBJ2-7; 8 bases match TRBD1. The CDR3 runs to 12 residues. The germline V gene encodes CDR1 MDHEN and CDR2 SYDVKM. V dropped 6 bases and J dropped 7; count of bases not matched to a gene: 5. The CDR3 DNA is TGTGCCAGCAGCCCCACAGGGGGAGAGCAGTACGTC. It encodes CASSPTGGEQYV.

The chain couples TRBV5-1 to TRBJ2-1; TRBD2 matches 9 bases. Germline CDR1 SGHRS, CDR2 YFSETQ. The V and J ends lost 0 bases and 8 bases, in that order; junction bases with no gene match: 9. There are 16 residues in the CDR3. CDR3 DNA sequence: TGCGCCAGCAGCTTGGCCGGCGGGGGGGCCTTAGATGAGCAGTTCTTC. It is translated as CASSLAGGGALDEQFF.

The chain combines TRBV7-3 with TRBJ2-1; 11 bases map to TRBD2. Per the germline V gene, CDR1 is SGHTA and CDR2 is FQGTGA. This CDR3 is built from 15 residues. V shed 5 bases, J shed 14 bases, and the junction held 14 bases outside the gene matches. The CDR3 DNA reads as TGTGCCAGCAGCGTAGCGGGGGGGCCATCCTTTCTGGAGTTCTTC. Its translation: CASSVAGGPSFLEFF.

This clonotype occurred many times. CDR3 nucleotides: TGTGCCAGCAGCTTAGGGGTAGAGGAGCAGTTCTTC. Residues: CASSLGVEEQFF. This chain joins TRBV11-2 and TRBJ2-1; D is undetermined. Looked up from germline, CDR1 is SGHAT and CDR2 is FQNNGV. V gave up 1 base and J gave up 10 bases, with 8 bases separating them. The CDR3 runs 12 residues.